This T cell receptor (beta chain) is drawn from a study of blood T cell repertoires in COVID-19. Study-level information: The analysed material was cDNA or gDNA that came from T cells, B-cell-depleted T cells, or PBMCs.

Clones were sequenced by immunoSEQ multiplex PCR, and TCRdb holds only the in-frame ones, with some missing. The data show under 350,000 clones, approximately 86% seen once. The CDR3 is 11 amino acids. Germline lookup yields CDR1 SGHRS and CDR2 YFSETQ. Two negative PCRs, clearance, or symptom resolution characterized the recovered Cohort 3 donors. The rearrangement joins TRBV5-1 to TRBJ1-5, with 7 bases matching TRBD1. Specimen: PBMCs or T cells enriched from blood (not recorded which). This TCR came from a woman between 18 and 30 years old who had recovered from COVID-19. The CDR3 coding sequence is TGCGGACAGGGAATGGATCAGCCCCAGCATTTT. This encodes CGQGMDQPQHF.